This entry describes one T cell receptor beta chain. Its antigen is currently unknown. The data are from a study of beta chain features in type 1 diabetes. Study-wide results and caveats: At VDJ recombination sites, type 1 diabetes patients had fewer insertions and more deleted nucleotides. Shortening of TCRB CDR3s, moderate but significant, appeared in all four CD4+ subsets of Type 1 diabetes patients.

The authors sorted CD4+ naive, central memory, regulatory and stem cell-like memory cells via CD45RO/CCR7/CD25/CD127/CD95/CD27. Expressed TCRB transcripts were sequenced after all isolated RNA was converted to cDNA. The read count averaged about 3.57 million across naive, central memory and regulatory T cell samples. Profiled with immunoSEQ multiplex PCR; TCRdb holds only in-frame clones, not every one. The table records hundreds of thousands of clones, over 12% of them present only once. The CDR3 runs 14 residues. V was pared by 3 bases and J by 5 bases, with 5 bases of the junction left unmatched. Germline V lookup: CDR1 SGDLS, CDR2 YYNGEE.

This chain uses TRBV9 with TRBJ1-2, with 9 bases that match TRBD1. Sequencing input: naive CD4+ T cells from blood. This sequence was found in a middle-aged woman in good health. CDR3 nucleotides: TGTGCCAGCAGCGCTCGGACAGGGGCATATGGCTACACCTTC. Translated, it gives CASSARTGAYGYTF. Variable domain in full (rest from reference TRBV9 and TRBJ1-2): DSGVTQTPKHLITATGQRVTLRCSPRSGDLSVYWYQQSLDQGLQFLIQYYNGEERAKGNILERFSAQQFPDLHSELNLSSLELGDSALYFCASSARTGAYGYTFGSGTRLTVV.